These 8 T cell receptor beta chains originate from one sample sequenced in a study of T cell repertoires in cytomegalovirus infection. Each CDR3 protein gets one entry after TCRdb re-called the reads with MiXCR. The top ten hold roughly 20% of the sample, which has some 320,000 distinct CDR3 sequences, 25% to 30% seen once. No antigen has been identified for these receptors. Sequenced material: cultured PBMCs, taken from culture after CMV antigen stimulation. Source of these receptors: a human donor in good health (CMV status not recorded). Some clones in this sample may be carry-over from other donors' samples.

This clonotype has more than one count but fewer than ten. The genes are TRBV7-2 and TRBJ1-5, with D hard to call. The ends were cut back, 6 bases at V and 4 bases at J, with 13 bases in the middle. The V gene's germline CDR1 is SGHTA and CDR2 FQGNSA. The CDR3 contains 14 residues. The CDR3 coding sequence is TGTGCCAGCAGGCCCCGGGGAGGGAATCAGCCCCAGCATTTT. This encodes CASRPRGGNQPQHF. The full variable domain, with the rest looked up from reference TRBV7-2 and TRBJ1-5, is GAGVSQSPSNKVTEKGKDVELRCDPISGHTALYWYRQSLGQGLEFLIYFQGNSAPDKSGLPSDRFSAERTGGSVSTLTIQRTQQEDSAVYLCASRPRGGNQPQHFGDGTRLSIL.

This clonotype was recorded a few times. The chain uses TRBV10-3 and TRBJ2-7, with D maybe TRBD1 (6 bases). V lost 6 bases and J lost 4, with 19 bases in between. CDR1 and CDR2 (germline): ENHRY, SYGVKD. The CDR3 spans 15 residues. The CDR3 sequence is CAIRPDSHFIYEQYF. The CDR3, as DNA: TGTGCCATCAGACCGGACAGCCATTTCATTTACGAGCAGTACTTC.

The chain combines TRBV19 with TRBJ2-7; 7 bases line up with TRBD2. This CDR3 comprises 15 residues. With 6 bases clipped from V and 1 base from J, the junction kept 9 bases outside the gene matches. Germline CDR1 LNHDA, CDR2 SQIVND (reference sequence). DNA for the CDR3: TGTGCCAGTAGCCCCCTGGTCGGGGGGTCCTACGAGCAGTACTTC. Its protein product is CASSPLVGGSYEQYF.

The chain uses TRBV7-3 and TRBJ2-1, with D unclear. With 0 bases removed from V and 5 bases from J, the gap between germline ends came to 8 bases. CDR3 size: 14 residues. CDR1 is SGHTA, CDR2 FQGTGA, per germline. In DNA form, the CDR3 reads TGTGCCAGCAGCTTAACCCATGGCGACAATGAGCAGTTCTTC. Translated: CASSLTHGDNEQFF.

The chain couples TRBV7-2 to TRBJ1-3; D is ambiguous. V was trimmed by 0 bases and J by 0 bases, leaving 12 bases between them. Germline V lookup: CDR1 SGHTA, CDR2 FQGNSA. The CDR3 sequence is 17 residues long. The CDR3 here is CASSLAPGGSSGNTIYF. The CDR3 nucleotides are TGTGCCAGCAGCTTAGCGCCGGGCGGAAGCTCTGGAAACACCATATATTTT.

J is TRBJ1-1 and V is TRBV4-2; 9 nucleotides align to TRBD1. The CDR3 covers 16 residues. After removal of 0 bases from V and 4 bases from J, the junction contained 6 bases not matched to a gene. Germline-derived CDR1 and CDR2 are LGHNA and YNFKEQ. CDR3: CASSQESGQGTTEAFF. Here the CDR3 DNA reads TGTGCCAGCAGCCAAGAATCGGGACAGGGAACCACTGAAGCTTTCTTT.

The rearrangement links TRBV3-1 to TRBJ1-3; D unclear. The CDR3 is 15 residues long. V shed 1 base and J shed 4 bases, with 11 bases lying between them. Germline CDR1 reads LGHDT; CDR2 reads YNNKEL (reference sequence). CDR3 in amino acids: CASSQGSRTGNTIYF. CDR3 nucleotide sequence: TGTGCCAGCAGCCAAGGAAGCCGGACCGGAAACACCATATATTTT.

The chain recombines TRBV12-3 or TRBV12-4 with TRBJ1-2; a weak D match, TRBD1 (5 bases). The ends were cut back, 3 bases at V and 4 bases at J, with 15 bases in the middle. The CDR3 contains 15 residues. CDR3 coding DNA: TGTGCCAGCAGTTTGCGACAGCTGCCGATCTATGGCTACACCTTC. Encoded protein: CASSLRQLPIYGYTF.